These 6 T cell receptor beta chains were sequenced from one sample in a study of CD4 T cells in relation to SARS-CoV-2 and coronaviruses. Before the COVID-19 pandemic, during about 2011-2019, CD4+ T cells were taken from unexposed donors. CD4+ T cells were isolated from the cells after less than 13 days of culture. For these receptors, no antigen is known. Using immunoSEQ multiplex PCR, the repertoire was profiled, and TCRdb retains in-frame clones only, with some absent. The table shows just under 20,000 clones, with roughly four fifths occurring only once. Sequences were obtained from CD4+ T cells from PBMCs, cultured in vitro. Source of these receptors: a human donor in good health.

This clone was counted a single time. V and J are TRBV5-4 and TRBJ2-3; TRBD2 matches at 8 bases. Germline CDR1 is SGHNT and CDR2 is YYREEE (reference sequence). V shed 0 bases and J 4 bases; nucleotides not matched to a gene: 7. There are 16 residues in the CDR3. CDR3 sequence reads: CASSLAFSGEADTQYF. The CDR3 DNA follows: TGTGCCAGCAGCTTGGCGTTTAGCGGGGAAGCAGATACGCAGTATTTT.

This clone occurred once. The rearrangement joins TRBV5-6 to TRBJ2-7; 7 nucleotides line up with TRBD2. V lost 4 bases and J lost 4; bases outside the gene matches: 14. Per the germline V gene, CDR1 is SGHDT and CDR2 is YYEEEE. The CDR3 contains 16 residues. The DNA for the CDR3 is TGTGCCAGCAGCGCGTTTGGGAGGGGCCCTCGGTACGAGCAGTACTTC. Protein product: CASSAFGRGPRYEQYF.

The chain uses TRBV9 and TRBJ1-2; a weak D match, TRBD1 (6 bases). The CDR3 is made up of 14 amino acids. V lost 0 bases and J 8 bases, leaving 14 bases between the germline ends. The germline gives CDR1 SGDLS, CDR2 YYNGEE. CDR3 loop: CASSVDLGARGYTF. As DNA, the CDR3 is TGTGCCAGCAGCGTAGATCTGGGGGCGCGCGGCTACACCTTC. Drawing the rest from reference TRBV9 and TRBJ1-2, the complete variable domain is DSGVTQTPKHLITATGQRVTLRCSPRSGDLSVYWYQQSLDQGLQFLIQYYNGEERAKGNILERFSAQQFPDLHSELNLSSLELGDSALYFCASSVDLGARGYTFGSGTRLTVV.

J is TRBJ1-6 and V is TRBV19; no firm D call. Germline V gene data show CDR1 as LNHDA and CDR2 as SQIVND (reference sequence). This CDR3 comprises 12 residues. Trimming shortened V by 7 bases and J by 9 bases, and 10 bases separated the two germline ends. This chain's CDR3 is CASNGEGSPLHF. For the CDR3, the DNA is TGTGCCAGTAACGGGGAGGGTTCACCCCTCCACTTT.

The chain uses TRBV29-1 and TRBJ2-5, with 7 bases lining up with TRBD1. After removal of 5 bases from V and 0 bases from J, the junction contained 6 bases not matched to a gene. CDR3 length: 14 residues. CDR1 is SQVTM, CDR2 ANQGSEA, per germline. The CDR3 region is CSVSRQGNQETQYF. The CDR3 region has the DNA TGCAGCGTTTCCCGACAGGGCAACCAAGAGACCCAGTACTTC.

The chain couples TRBV4-1 to TRBJ2-3; perhaps TRBD2 as D (7 bases). The V gene lost 4 bases and the J gene lost 5 bases, with 16 bases spanning the gap. The CDR3 has 15 residues. Germline CDR1 reads MGHRA; CDR2 reads YSYEKL. The CDR3 loop is CASSRLGGAGDTQYF. As DNA, the CDR3 is TGCGCCAGCAGCCGATTAGGGGGGGCGGGAGATACGCAGTATTTT.